This T cell receptor beta chain is drawn from a study of blood T cells in healthy people across ages. Broader study findings: Researchers said unsorted PBMCs prevented a conclusive naive versus antigen-experienced comparison.

In the case of this clonotype: Its antigen remains unknown.

Collection of 8.5 to 10 milliliters of peripheral blood was performed for each donor. The CDR3 length is 15 residues. V gave up 5 bases and J gave up 3 bases; unmatched junction bases: 9. Germline V CDR1 and CDR2: DFQATT, SNEGSKA (reference sequence). It was with a sample-barcoded 5' primer and a J-beta primer mix that a second PCR of roughly 7 to 12 cycles was run. Each cDNA molecule carried a tag from a template-switch adaptor that contained 12 random nucleotides. Using its own MiXCR run on the 5' RACE reads, TCRdb lists one record per CDR3 protein. The profile shows fewer than 700,000 distinct CDR3 sequences, approximately 40% of them singletons.

This receptor was identified in a man older than 75 in good health. The gene calls are TRBV20-1 and TRBJ2-1; 8 bases are a match to TRBD1. Sequencing was carried out using blood. CDR3 in DNA: TGCAGTGCTTCGATCCCCGGGACAGGCTACAATGAGCAGTTCTTC. This codes for CSASIPGTGYNEQFF.